This TCR beta chain was captured in a study of radiation and T cells in renal cell carcinoma. Germline values: CDR1 MNHEY, CDR2 SVGAGI. V lost 2 bases and J 0 bases, leaving 11 bases between the germline ends. The CDR3 spans 16 residues. The repertoire was sequenced with immunoSEQ multiplex PCR; TCRdb's copy has only in-frame clones and lacks some. The repertoire holds some 120,000 clones, with around four fifths as singletons. As for time point: blood 2 weeks post-SBRT. The treatment here: 15 Gy SBRT to primary tumor, nephrectomy 4 weeks later. This TCR came from a woman in her sixties or seventies with renal cell carcinoma. V and J are TRBV6-5 and TRBJ2-1; no firm D call. The material sequenced was blood, taken from a patient whose treatment included radiotherapy and nephrectomy. The CDR3 here is CASSYRARSSYNEQFF. As DNA, the CDR3 is TGTGCCAGCAGTTACCGGGCCCGGAGCTCCTACAATGAGCAGTTCTTC.